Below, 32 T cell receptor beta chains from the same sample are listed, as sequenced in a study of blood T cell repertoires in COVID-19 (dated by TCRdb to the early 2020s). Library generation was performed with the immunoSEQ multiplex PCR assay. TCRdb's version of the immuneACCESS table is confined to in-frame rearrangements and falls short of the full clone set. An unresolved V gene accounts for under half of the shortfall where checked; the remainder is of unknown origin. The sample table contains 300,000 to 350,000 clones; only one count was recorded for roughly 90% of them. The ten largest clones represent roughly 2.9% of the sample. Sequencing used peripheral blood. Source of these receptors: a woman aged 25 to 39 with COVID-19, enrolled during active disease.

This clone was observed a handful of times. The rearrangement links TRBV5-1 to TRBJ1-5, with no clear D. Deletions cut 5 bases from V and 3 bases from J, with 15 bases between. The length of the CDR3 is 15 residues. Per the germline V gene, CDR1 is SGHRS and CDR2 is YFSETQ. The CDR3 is CASRTNPGFNQPQHF. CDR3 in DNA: TGCGCCAGCAGGACGAACCCAGGTTTCAATCAGCCCCAGCATTTT.

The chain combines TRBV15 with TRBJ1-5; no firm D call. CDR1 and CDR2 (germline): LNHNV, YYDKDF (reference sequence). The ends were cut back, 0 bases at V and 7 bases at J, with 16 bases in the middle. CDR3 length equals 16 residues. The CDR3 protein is CATSREALEGGQPQHF. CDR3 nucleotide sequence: TGTGCCACCAGCAGAGAGGCACTGGAGGGCGGCCAGCCCCAGCATTTT.

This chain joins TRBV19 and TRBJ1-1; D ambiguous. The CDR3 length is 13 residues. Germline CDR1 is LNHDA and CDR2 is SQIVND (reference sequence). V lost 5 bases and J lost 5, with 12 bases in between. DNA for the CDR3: TGTGCCAGTAGTCCGATTCTCGGGACTGAAGCTTTCTTT. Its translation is CASSPILGTEAFF.

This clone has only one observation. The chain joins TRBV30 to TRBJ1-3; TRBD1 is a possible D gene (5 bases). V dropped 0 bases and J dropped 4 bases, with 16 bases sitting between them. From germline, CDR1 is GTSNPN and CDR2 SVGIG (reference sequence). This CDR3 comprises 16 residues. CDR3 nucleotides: TGTGCCTGGAGTGTAGGGGTTGGAAGGGGAGGAAACACCATATATTTT. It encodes CAWSVGVGRGGNTIYF.

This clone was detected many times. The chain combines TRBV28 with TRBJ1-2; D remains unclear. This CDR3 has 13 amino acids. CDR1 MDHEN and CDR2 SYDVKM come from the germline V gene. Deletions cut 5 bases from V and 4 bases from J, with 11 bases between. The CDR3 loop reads CASSTDGFYGYTF. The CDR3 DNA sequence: TGTGCCAGCAGTACTGACGGGTTCTATGGCTACACCTTC.

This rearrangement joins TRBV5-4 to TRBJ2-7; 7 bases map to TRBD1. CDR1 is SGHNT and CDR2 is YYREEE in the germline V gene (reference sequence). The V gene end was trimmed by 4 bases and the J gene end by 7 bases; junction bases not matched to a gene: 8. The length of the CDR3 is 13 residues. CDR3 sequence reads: CASSLELQGEQYF. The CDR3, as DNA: TGTGCCAGCAGCCTGGAACTACAGGGGGAGCAGTACTTC.

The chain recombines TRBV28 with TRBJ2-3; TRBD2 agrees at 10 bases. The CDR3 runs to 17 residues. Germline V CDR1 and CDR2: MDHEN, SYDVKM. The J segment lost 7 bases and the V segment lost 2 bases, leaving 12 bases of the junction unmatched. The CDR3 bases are TGTGCCAGCAGTTTAAGTCGATTCGCTAGCGGGAGAAATACGCAGTATTTT. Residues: CASSLSRFASGRNTQYF.

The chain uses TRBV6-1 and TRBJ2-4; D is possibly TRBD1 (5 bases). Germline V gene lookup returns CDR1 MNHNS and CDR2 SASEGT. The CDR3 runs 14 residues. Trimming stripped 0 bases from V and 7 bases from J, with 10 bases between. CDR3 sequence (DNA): TGTGCCAGCAGTGAAGCACTGGCAGGGAACATTCAGTACTTC. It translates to CASSEALAGNIQYF.

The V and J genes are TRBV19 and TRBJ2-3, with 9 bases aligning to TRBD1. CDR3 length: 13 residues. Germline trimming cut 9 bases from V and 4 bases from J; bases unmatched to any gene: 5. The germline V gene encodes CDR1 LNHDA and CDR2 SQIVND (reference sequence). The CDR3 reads CASTTGGADTQYF. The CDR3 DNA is TGTGCCAGCACCACAGGGGGCGCAGATACGCAGTATTTT. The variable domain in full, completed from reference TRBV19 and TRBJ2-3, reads DGGITQSPKYLFRKEGQNVTLSCEQNLNHDAMYWYRQDPGQGLRLIYYSQIVNDFQKGDIAEGYSVSREKKESFPLTVTSAQKNPTAFYLCASTTGGADTQYFGPGTRLTVL.

The CDR3 protein is CASSAPGTGNSHEQFF. The CDR3 nucleotides read TGTGCCAGCAGTGCCCCCGGGACAGGAAATTCCCATGAGCAGTTCTTC. This chain connects TRBV25-1 to TRBJ2-1; TRBD1 aligns across 8 bases. The V segment lost 4 bases and the J segment 8 bases; nucleotides outside the gene matches: 13. CDR3 length: 16 residues. In germline, CDR1 is MGHDK, CDR2 SYGVNS.

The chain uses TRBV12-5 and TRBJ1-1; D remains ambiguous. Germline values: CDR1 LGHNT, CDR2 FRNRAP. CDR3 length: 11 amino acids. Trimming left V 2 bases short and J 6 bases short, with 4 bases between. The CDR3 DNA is TGTGCTAGTGGTTTGAGCCCTGAAGCTTTCTTT. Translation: CASGLSPEAFF.

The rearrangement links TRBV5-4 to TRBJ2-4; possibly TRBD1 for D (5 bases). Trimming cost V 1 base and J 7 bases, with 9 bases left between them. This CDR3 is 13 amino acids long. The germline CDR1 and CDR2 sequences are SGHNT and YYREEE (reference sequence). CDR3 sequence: CASSLTGINIQYF. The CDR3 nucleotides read TGTGCCAGCAGCTTGACAGGTATCAACATTCAGTACTTC.

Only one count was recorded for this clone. In DNA, the CDR3 is TGTGCCTGGAGCACTATGGAGAACGAGCAGTACTTC. It is translated as CAWSTMENEQYF. This chain joins TRBV30 and TRBJ2-7, with D unresolved. Deletions cut 3 bases from V and 5 bases from J, with 11 bases between. This CDR3 is built from 12 residues. The germline V gene encodes CDR1 GTSNPN and CDR2 SVGIG (reference sequence).

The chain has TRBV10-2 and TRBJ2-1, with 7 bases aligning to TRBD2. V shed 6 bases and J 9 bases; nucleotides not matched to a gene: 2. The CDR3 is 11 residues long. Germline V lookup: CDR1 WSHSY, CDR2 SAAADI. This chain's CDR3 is CASRAGLEQFF. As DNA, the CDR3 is TGCGCCAGCAGAGCGGGGCTTGAGCAGTTCTTC.

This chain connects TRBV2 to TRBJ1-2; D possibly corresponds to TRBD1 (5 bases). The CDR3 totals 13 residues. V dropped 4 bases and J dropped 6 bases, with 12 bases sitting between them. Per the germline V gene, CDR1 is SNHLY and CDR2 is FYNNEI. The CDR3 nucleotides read TGTGCCAGCAGTGTGGGAGGGGATCATGGCTACACCTTC. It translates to CASSVGGDHGYTF.

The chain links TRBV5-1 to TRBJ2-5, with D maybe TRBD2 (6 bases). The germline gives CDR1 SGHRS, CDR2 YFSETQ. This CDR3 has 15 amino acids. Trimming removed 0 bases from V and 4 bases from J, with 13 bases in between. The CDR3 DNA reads TGCGCCAGCAGCTTGGGAGGGACCGGGGGAGAGACCCAGTACTTC. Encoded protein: CASSLGGTGGETQYF.

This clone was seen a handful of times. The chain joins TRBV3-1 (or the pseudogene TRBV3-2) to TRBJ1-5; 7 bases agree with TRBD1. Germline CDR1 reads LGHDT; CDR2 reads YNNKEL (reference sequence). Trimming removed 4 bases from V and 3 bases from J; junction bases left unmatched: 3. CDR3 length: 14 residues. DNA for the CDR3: TGTGCCAGCAGCCCCGGACAGGTCAATCAGCCCCAGCATTTT. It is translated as CASSPGQVNQPQHF.

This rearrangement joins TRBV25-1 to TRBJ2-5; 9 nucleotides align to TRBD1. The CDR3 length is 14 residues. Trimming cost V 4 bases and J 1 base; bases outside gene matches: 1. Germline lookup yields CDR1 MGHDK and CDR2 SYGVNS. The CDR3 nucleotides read TGTGCCAGCAGTGGGGACAGGGTCCAAGAGACCCAGTACTTC. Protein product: CASSGDRVQETQYF.

CDR3 nucleotides: TGTGCCAGCAGTAATTCATATGGCTACACCTTC. Translation: CASSNSYGYTF. The chain uses TRBV28 and TRBJ1-2; the D is unclear. CDR3 length: 11 residues. Germline V lookup: CDR1 MDHEN, CDR2 SYDVKM. With 5 bases removed from V and 5 bases from J, the gap between germline ends came to 6 bases.

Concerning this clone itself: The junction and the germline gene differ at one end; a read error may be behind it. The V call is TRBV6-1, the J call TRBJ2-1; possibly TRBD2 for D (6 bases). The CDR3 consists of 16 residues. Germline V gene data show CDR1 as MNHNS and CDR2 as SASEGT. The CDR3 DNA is TGTGCCAGCGGTGAGATAGCGGACTCTACCTACAATGAGCAGTTCTTC. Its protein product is CASGEIADSTYNEQFF.

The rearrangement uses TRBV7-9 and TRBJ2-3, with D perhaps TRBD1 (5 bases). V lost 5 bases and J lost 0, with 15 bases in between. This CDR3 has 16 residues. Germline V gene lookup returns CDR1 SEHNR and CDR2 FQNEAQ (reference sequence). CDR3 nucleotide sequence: TGTGCCAGCAGCCCTCGACAGACCACTAGCACAGATACGCAGTATTTT. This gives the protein CASSPRQTTSTDTQYF.

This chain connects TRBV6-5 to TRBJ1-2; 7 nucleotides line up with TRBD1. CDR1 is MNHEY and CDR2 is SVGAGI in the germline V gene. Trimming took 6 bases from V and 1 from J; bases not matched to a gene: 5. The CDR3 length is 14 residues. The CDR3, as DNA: TGTGCCAGCAGAGGGGGGACAGTTAACTATGGCTACACCTTC. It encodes CASRGGTVNYGYTF.

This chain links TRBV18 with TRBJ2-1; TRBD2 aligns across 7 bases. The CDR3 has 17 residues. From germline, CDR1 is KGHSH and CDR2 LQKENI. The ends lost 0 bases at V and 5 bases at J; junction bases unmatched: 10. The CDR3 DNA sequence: TGTGCCAGCTCACCACCGTTAGGCGGGAGCAGTCACAATGAGCAGTTCTTC. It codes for CASSPPLGGSSHNEQFF.

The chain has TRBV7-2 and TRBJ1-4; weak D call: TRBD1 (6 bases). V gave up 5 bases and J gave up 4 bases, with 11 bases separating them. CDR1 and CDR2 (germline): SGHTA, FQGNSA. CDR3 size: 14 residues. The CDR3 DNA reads TGTGCCAGCAGCCCTCAGGGGCTTAATGAAAAACTGTTTTTT. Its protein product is CASSPQGLNEKLFF.

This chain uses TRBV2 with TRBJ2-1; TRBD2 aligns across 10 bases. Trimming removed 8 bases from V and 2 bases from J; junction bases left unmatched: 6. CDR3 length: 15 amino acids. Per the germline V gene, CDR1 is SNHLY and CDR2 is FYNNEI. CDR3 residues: CASGKLAGAYNEQFF. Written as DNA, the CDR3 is TGTGCCAGCGGAAAGCTAGCGGGAGCCTACAATGAGCAGTTCTTC.

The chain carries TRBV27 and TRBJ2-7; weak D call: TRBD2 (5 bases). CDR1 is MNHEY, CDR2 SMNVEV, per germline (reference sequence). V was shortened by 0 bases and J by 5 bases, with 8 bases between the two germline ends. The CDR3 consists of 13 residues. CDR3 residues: CASSLSAGNEQYF. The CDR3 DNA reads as TGTGCCAGCAGTTTATCGGCCGGGAACGAGCAGTACTTC.

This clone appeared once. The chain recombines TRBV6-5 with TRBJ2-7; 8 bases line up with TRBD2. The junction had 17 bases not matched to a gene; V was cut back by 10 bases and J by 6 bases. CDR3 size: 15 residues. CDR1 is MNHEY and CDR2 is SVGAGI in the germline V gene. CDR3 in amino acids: CATRPPGTSFGEQYF. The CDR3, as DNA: TGTGCCACCCGACCCCCCGGGACTAGTTTTGGCGAGCAGTACTTC.

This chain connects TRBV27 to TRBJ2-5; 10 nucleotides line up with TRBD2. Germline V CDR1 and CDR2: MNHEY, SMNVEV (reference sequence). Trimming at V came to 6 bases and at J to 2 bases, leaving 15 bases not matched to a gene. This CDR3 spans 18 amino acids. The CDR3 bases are TGTGCCAGCAGGTCAGATCTACGGGGGACTAGCGCTCAAGAGACCCAGTACTTC. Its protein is CASRSDLRGTSAQETQYF.

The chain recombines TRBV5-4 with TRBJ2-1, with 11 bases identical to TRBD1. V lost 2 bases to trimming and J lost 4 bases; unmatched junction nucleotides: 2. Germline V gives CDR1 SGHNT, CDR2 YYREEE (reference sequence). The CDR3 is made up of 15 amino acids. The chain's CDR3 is CASSLGTGGYNEQFF. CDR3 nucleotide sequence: TGTGCCAGCAGCTTAGGGACAGGGGGATACAATGAGCAGTTCTTC.

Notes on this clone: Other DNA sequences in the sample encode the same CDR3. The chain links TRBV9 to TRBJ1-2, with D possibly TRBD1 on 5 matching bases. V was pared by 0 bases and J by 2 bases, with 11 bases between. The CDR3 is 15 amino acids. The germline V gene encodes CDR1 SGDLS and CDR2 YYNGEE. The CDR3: CASSVGEGPNYGYTF. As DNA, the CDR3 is TGTGCCAGCAGCGTAGGGGAGGGGCCGAACTATGGCTACACCTTC.

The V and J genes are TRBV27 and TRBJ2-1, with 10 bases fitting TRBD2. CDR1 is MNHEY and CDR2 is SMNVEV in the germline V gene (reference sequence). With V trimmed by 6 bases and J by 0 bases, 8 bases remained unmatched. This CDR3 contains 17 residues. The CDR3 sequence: CASRTSGRSSSYNEQFF. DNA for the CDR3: TGTGCCAGCAGGACTAGCGGGCGCTCAAGCTCCTACAATGAGCAGTTCTTC.

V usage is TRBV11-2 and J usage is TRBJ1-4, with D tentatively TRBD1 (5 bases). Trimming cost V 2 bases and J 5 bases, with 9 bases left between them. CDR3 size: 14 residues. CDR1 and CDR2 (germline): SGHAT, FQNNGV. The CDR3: CASSLLGPNEKLFF. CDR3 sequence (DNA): TGTGCCAGCAGCTTACTGGGGCCCAATGAAAAACTGTTTTTT.